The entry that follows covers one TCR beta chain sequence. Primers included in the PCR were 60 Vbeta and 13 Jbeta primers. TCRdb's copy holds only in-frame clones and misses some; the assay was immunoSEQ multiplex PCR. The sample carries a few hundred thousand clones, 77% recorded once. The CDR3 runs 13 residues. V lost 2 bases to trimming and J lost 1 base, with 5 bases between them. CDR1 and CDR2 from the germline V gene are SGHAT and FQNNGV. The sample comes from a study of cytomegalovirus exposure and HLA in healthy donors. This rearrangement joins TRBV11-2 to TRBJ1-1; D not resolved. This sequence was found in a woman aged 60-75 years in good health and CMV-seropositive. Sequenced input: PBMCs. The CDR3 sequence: CASSLFGNTEAFF. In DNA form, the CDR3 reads TGTGCCAGCAGCTTATTCGGGAACACTGAAGCTTTCTTT. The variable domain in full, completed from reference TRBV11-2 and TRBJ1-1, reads EAGVAQSPRYKIIEKRQSVAFWCNPISGHATLYWYQQILGQGPKLLIQFQNNGVVDDSQLPKDRFSAERLKGVDSTLKIQPAKLEDSAVYLCASSLFGNTEAFFGQGTRLTVV.